The 5 T cell receptor beta chains reported below all come from one sample, sequenced in a study of control samples from healthy donors and cancer patients. TCRdb's table, derived via immunoSEQ multiplex PCR, lists solely in-frame clones and lacks some. The sample includes about 110,000 clones, about nine tenths seen only once; the top ten take 4% to 5.5%. Source material: blood. The receptors stem from a human donor in good health. The donor label of this sample is uncertain.

The rearrangement links TRBV5-1 to TRBJ1-1, with 7 bases matching TRBD1. Unmatched junction bases numbered 4, after V lost 4 bases and J lost 1 base. CDR3 size: 14 residues. Germline CDR1 is SGHRS and CDR2 is YFSETQ. The CDR3 DNA sequence: TGCGCCAGCAGCCAGGGACAGCCGAACACTGAAGCTTTCTTT. It encodes CASSQGQPNTEAFF.

This rearrangement joins TRBV5-4 to TRBJ1-2; 10 nucleotides line up with TRBD1. Per the germline V gene, CDR1 is SGHNT and CDR2 is YYREEE (reference sequence). This CDR3 region has 16 residues. The junction had 6 bases not matched to a gene; V was cut back by 0 bases and J by 4 bases. The CDR3: CASSLGRTGGIYGYTF. Written as DNA, the CDR3 is TGTGCCAGCAGCTTGGGGCGGACAGGGGGTATCTATGGCTACACCTTC.

The J gene is TRBJ1-2, the V gene TRBV27; no definite D call. Germline CDR1 is MNHEY and CDR2 is SMNVEV (reference sequence). The CDR3 runs 13 residues. The germline V and J ends were trimmed by 3 bases and 1 base, with 6 bases remaining between them. As DNA, the CDR3 is TGTGCCAGCAGTTTTCAGGATAACTATGGCTACACCTTC. It is translated as CASSFQDNYGYTF.

The CDR3 coding sequence is TGTGCCAGCAGCTTGGGCAGGAACAATGAGCAGTTCTTC. Amino acid sequence: CASSLGRNNEQFF. This chain joins TRBV7-2 and TRBJ2-1, with D unresolved. This CDR3 comprises 13 residues. Germline V gives CDR1 SGHTA, CDR2 FQGNSA. V lost 3 bases and J lost 5, with 8 bases in between.

J is TRBJ2-4 and V is TRBV2; D possibly corresponds to TRBD1 (7 bases). The CDR3 consists of 14 residues. The germline CDR1 and CDR2 sequences are SNHLY and FYNNEI. The germline V and J ends were trimmed by 6 bases and 5 bases, with 14 bases remaining between them. The CDR3 DNA follows: TGTGCCAGCAGCAGGGGGAGGATCGAAAACATTCAGTACTTC. Translation gives CASSRGRIENIQYF.